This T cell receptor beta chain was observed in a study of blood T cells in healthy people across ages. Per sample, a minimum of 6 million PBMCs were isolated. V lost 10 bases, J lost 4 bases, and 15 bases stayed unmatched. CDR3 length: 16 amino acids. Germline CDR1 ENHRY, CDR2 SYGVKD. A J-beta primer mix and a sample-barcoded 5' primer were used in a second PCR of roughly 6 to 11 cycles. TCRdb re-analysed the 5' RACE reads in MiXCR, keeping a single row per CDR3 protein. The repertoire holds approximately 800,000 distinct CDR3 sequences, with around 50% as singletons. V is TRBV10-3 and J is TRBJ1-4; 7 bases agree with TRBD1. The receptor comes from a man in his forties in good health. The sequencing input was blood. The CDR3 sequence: CATQTGPGQVNEKLFF. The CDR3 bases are TGTGCCACTCAGACAGGGCCGGGGCAAGTTAATGAAAAACTGTTTTTT.